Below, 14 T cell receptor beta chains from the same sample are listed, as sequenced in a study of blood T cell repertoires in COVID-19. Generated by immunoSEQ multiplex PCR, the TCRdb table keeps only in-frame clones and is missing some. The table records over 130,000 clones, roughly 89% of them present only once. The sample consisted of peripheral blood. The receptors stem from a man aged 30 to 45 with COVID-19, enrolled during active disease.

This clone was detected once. The DNA of the CDR3 is TGTGCCTGGAGTGTACAGCGCACAGATACGCAGTATTTT. This sequence encodes CAWSVQRTDTQYF. The chain employs TRBV30 and TRBJ2-3; no definite D call. The CDR3 is 13 residues long. Germline V gene sequence: CDR1 GTSNPN, CDR2 SVGIG (reference sequence). Trimming removed 0 bases at V and 1 base at J, with 5 bases between.

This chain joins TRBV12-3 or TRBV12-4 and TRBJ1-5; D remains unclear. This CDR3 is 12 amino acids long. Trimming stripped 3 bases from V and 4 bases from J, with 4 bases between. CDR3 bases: TGTGCCAGCAGTTTGCTAAATCAGCCCCAGCATTTT. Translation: CASSLLNQPQHF.

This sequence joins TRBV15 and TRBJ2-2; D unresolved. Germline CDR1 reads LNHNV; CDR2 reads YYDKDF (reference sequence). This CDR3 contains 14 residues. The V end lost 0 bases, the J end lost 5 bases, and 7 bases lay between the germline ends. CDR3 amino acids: CATSREAATGELFF. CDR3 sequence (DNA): TGTGCCACCAGCAGAGAAGCCGCAACCGGGGAGCTGTTTTTT.

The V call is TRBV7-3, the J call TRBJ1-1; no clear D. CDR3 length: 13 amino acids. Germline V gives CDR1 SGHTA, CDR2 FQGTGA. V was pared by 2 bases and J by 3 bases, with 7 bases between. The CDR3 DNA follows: TGTGCCAGCAGCTTAGTCCAGGACACTGAAGCTTTCTTT. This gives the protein CASSLVQDTEAFF.

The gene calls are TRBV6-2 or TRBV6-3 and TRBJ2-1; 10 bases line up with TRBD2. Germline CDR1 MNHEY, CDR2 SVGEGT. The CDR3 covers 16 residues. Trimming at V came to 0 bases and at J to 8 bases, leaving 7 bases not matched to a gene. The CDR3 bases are TGTGCCAGCAGTTACTCTGGGTTAGCGGGAGGCTATGAGCAGTTCTTC. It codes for CASSYSGLAGGYEQFF.

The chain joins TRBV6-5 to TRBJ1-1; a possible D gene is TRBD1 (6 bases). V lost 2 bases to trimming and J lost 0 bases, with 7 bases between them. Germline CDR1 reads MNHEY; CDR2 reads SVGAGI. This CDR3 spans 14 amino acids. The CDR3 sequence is CASSYGTMNTEAFF. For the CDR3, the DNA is TGTGCCAGCAGTTACGGGACAATGAACACTGAAGCTTTCTTT.

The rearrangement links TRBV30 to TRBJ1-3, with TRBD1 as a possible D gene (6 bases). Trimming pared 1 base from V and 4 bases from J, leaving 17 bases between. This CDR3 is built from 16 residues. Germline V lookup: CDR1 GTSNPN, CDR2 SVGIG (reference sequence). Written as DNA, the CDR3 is TGTGCCTGGAGTGGGGGCAGGGGTTTTACAGGAAACACCATATATTTT. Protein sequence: CAWSGGRGFTGNTIYF. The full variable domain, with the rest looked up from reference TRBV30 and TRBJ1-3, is SQTIHQWPATLVQPVGSPLSLECTVEGTSNPNLYWYRQAAGRGLQLLFYSVGIGQISSEVPQNLSASRPQDRQFILSSKKLLLSDSGFYLCAWSGGRGFTGNTIYFGEGSWLTVV.

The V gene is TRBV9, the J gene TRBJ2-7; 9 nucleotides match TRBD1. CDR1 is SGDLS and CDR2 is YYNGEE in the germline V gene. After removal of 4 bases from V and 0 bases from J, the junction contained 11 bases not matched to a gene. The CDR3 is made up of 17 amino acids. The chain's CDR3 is CASSPEKGQGSSYEQYF. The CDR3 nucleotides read TGTGCCAGCAGCCCAGAAAAGGGACAGGGTAGCTCCTACGAGCAGTACTTC. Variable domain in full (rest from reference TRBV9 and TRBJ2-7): DSGVTQTPKHLITATGQRVTLRCSPRSGDLSVYWYQQSLDQGLQFLIQYYNGEERAKGNILERFSAQQFPDLHSELNLSSLELGDSALYFCASSPEKGQGSSYEQYFGPGTRLTVT.

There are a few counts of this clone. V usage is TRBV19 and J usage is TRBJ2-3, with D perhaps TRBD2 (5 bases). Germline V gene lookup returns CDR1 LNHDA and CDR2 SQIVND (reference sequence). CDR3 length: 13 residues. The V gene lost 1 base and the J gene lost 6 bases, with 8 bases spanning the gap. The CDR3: CASSIVSSDTQYF. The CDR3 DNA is TGTGCCAGTAGTATAGTATCTAGCGATACGCAGTATTTT.

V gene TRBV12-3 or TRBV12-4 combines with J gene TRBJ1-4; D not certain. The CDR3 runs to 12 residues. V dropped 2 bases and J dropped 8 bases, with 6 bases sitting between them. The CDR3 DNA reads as TGTGCCAGCAGTTTATTTGGCGAAAAACTGTTTTTT. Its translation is CASSLFGEKLFF.

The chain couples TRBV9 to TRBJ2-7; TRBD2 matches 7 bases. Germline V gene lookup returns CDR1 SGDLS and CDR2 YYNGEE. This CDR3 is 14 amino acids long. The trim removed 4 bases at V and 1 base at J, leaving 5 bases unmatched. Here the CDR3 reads CASSREAGSYEQYF. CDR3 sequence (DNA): TGTGCCAGCAGCCGGGAGGCGGGATCCTACGAGCAGTACTTC.

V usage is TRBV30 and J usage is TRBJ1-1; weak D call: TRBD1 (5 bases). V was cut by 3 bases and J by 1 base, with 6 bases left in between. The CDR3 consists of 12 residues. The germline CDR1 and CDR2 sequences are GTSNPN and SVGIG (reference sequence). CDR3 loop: CAWRTANTEAFF. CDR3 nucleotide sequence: TGTGCCTGGAGGACAGCGAACACTGAAGCTTTCTTT.

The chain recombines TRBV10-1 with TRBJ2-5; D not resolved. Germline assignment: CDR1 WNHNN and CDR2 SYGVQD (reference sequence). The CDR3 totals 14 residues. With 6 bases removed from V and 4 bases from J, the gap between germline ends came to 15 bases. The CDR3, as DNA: TGCGCCAGCAGCCTCATTCGTAGAGGAGAGACCCAGTACTTC. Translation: CASSLIRRGETQYF.

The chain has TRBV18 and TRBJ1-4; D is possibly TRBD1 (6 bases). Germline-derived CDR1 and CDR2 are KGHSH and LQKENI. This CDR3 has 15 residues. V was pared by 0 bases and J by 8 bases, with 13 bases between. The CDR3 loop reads CASSPPEGVGEKLFF. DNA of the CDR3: TGTGCCAGCTCACCACCTGAGGGGGTAGGGGAAAAACTGTTTTTT.